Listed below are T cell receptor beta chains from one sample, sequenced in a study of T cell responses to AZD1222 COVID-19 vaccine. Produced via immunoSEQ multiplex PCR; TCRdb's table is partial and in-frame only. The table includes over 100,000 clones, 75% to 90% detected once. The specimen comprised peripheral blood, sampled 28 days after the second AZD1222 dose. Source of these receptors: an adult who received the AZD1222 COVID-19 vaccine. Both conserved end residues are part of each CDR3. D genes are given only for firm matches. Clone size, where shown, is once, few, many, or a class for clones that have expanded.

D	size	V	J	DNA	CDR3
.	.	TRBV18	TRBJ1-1	TGTGCCAGCTCACCGCGCGGACAGCCGACGAACACTGAAGCTTTCTTT	CASSPRGQPTNTEAFF
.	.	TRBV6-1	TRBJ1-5	TGTGCCAGCAGTGAATTAAGGGGGATCAATCAGCCCCAGCATTTT	CASSELRGINQPQHF
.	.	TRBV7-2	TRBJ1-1	TGTGCCAGCAGCCAATCCTCCAGCAACACTGAAGCTTTCTTT	CASSQSSSNTEAFF
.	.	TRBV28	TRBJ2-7	TGTGCCAGCAGGAAAGCACAAGCCTACGAGCAGTACTTC	CASRKAQAYEQYF
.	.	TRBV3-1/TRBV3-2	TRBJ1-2	TGTGCCAGCAGCCAACCCACCCGGGACTATGGCTACACCTTC	CASSQPTRDYGYTF
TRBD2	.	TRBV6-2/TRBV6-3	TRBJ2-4	TGTGCCAGCAGTTACTCAGGATGGGGGGGAAACATTCAGTACTTC	CASSYSGWGGNIQYF
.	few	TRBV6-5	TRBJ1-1	TGTGCCAGCAGCAGATCGGAGGGTACTGAAGCTTTCTTT	CASSRSEGTEAFF
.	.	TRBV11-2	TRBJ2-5	TGTGCCAGCAGCCCAAACCAAGAGACCCAGTACTTC	CASSPNQETQYF
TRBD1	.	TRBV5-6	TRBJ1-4	TGTGCCAGCAGCCGACAGGGCCTCGCAACTAATGAAAAACTGTTTTTT	CASSRQGLATNEKLFF
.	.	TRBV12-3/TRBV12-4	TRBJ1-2	TGTGCCAGCAGTTACGCGCGGGACGAGGGCTACACCTTC	CASSYARDEGYTF
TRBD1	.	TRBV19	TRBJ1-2	TGTGCCAGTAGCCTCTCACAGGGGAGGTACGGCTACACCTTC	CASSLSQGRYGYTF
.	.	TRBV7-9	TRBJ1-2	TGTGCCAGCAGCTCCTGGGACGGGGAAATCACCTTC	CASSSWDGEITF
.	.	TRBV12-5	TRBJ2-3	TGTGCTAGTACCGTGGGTCCGTTCTCAGATACGCAGTATTTT	CASTVGPFSDTQYF
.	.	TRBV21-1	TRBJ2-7	TGTGCCAGCAGCAAAGTTCGCACTAGCGGGGGGGATCCCTACGAGCAGTACTTC	CASSKVRTSGGDPYEQYF
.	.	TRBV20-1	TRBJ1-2	TGCAGTGCTAGTCTCGGCTACACCTTC	CSASLGYTF
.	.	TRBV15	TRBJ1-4	TGTGCCACCAGCAGAGATGCTTCGACGGAAGAAAAACTGTTTTTT	CATSRDASTEEKLFF
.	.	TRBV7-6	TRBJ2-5	TGTGCCAGCAGCTTAGCAGCTAGCTCACCGAGGAGGGAGACCCAGTACTTC	CASSLAASSPRRETQYF
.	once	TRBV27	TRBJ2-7	TGTGCCAGCAGTTTATCGGCAGGGTGGGGCGAGCAGTACTTC	CASSLSAGWGEQYF
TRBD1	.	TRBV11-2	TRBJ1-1	TGTGCCAGCAGCCGTCGATATACAGGGGCGAACACTGAAGCTTTCTTT	CASSRRYTGANTEAFF
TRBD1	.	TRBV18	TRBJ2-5	TGTGCCAGCTCACCCACAGGGGCTGGGACCCAGTACTTC	CASSPTGAGTQYF
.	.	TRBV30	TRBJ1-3	TGTGCCTGGAGTGAATTCGGCACCTCTGGAAACACCATATATTTT	CAWSEFGTSGNTIYF
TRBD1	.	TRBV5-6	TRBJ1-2	TGTGCCAGCAGCCCGACAGGGAGAAACTATGGCTACACCTTC	CASSPTGRNYGYTF
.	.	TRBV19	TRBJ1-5	TGTGCCACCAACGACAGGAATAGCAATCAGCCCCAGCATTTT	CATNDRNSNQPQHF
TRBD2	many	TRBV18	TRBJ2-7	TGTGCCAGCTCACGCGGGGGGGCCGGAGAGCAGTACTTC	CASSRGGAGEQYF
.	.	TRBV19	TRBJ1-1	TGTGCCAGTCGGGCGAACACTGAAGCTTTCTTT	CASRANTEAFF
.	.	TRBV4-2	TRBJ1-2	TGTGCCAGCAGCCAAGCCGCGGCTAACTATGGCTACACCTTC	CASSQAAANYGYTF
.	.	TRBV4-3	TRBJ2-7	TGCGCCAGCAGCGTCCAGGCGGGATCGAGGGTTGCCTACGAGCAGTACTTC	CASSVQAGSRVAYEQYF
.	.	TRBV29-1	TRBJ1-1	TGCAGCGTTGAAGGTGGGGGCCCTGAAGCTTTCTTT	CSVEGGGPEAFF
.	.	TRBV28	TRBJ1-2	TGTGCCAGCAAGGGCCAGGGTCAACCCCTCTATGGCTACACCTTC	CASKGQGQPLYGYTF
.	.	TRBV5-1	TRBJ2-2	TGCGCCAGCAGCTTAAGGCAGGGCCCCACCGGGGAGCTGTTTTTT	CASSLRQGPTGELFF
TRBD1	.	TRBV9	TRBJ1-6	TGTGCCAGCAGTGGGACAGCCAATTCACCCCTCCACTTT	CASSGTANSPLHF
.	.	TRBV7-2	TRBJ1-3	TGTGCCAGCAGCTTAGCTTTTGGGGAGGGAAACACCATATATTTT	CASSLAFGEGNTIYF
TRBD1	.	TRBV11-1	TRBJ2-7	TGTGCCAGCAGCTCCCGGGACAGAATCTTCTACGAGCAGTACTTC	CASSSRDRIFYEQYF
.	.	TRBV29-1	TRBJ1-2	TGCAGCGCCACCGGGACGGCTTTTAACTATGGCTACACCTTC	CSATGTAFNYGYTF
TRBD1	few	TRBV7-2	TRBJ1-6	TGTGCCAGCAGCCTGGGACAGGCCTATAGGTCCCTCCACTTT	CASSLGQAYRSLHF
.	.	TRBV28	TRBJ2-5	TGTGCCAGCAGTCCCCCGGGGACCCGGGGGACCCAGTACTTC	CASSPPGTRGTQYF
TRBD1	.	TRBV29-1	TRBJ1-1	TGCAGCGGATACAGGGGGGAAAACACTGAAGCTTTCTTT	CSGYRGENTEAFF
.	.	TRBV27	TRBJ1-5	TGTGCCAGCAGTGGAGACAGCAATCAGCCCCAGCATTTT	CASSGDSNQPQHF
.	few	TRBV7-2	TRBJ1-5	TGTGCCAGCAGCTTTTACACTAGCAATCAGCCCCAGCATTTT	CASSFYTSNQPQHF
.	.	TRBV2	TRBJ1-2	TGTGCCAGCAGTGGGGTGGGGGGAGGCAACTATGGCTACACCTTC	CASSGVGGGNYGYTF
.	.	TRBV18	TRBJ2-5	TGTGCCAGCTCCCACAGCTTCAAAGAGACCCAGTACTTC	CASSHSFKETQYF
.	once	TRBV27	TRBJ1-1	TGTGCCAGCAGTTTAAATTTCAGGGAGAACACTGAAGCTTTCTTT	CASSLNFRENTEAFF